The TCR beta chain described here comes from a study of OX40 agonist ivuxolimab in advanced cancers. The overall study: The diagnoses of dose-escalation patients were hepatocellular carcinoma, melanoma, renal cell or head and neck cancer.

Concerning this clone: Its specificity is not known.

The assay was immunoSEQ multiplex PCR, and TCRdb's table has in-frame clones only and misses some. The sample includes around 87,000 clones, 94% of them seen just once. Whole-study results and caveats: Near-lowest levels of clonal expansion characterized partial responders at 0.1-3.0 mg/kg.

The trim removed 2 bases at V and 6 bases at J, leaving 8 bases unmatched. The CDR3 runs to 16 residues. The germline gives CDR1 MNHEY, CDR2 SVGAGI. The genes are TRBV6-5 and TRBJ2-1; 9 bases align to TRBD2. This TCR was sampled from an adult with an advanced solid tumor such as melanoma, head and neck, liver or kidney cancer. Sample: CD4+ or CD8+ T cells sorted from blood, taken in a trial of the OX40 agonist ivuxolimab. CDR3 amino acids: CASSYVMGLAGNEQFF. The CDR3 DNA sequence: TGTGCCAGCAGTTACGTGATGGGACTAGCCGGCAATGAGCAGTTCTTC.